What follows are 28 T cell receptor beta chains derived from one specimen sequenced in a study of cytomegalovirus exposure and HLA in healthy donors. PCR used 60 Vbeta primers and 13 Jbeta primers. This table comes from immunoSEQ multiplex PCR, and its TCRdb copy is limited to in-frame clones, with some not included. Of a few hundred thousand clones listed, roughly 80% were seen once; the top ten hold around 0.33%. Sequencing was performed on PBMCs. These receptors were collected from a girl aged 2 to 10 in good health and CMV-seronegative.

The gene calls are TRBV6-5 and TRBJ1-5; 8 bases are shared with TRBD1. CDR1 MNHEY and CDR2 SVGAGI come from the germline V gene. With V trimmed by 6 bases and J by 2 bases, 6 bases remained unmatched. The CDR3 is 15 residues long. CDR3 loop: CASRWTGFGNQPQHF. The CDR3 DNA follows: TGTGCCAGCAGGTGGACAGGGTTCGGCAATCAGCCCCAGCATTTT.

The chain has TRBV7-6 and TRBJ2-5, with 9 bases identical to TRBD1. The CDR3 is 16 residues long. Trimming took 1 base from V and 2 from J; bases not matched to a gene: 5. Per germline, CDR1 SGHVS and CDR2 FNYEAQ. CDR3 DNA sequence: TGTGCCAGCAGCTTAGGGACAGGGGTTAGGCAAGAGACCCAGTACTTC. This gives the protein CASSLGTGVRQETQYF. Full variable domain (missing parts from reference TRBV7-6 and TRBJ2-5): GAGVSQSPRYKVTKRGQDVALRCDPISGHVSLYWYRQALGQGPEFLTYFNYEAQQDKSGLPNDRFSAERPEGSISTLTIQRTEQRDSAMYRCASSLGTGVRQETQYFGPGTRLLVL.

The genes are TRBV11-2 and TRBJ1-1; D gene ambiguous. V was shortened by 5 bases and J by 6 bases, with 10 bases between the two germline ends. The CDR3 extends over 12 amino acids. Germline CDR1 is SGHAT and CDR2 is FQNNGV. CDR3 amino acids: CASSQPRAEAFF. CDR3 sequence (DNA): TGTGCCAGCAGCCAACCCCGGGCTGAAGCTTTCTTT.

The CDR3 DNA is TGCGCCAGCAGCCGAGAGGGCGCGGGGGAAGGTGGCTACACCTTC. Translation gives CASSREGAGEGGYTF. This sequence joins TRBV5-1 and TRBJ1-2, with D perhaps matching TRBD1 (5 bases). Trimming left V 4 bases short and J 7 bases short, with 20 bases between. The germline gives CDR1 SGHRS, CDR2 YFSETQ. The CDR3 is 15 amino acids.

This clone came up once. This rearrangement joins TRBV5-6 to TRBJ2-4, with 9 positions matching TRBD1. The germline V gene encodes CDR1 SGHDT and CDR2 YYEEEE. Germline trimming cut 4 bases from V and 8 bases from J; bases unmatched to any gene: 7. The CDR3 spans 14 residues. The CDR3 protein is CASSPTGGVDIQYF. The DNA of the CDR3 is TGTGCCAGCAGCCCGACAGGGGGAGTTGACATTCAGTACTTC.

The CDR3 coding sequence is TGTGCCACACGTCGGGGGAACACTGAAGCTTTCTTT. Amino acid sequence: CATRRGNTEAFF. The chain has TRBV27 and TRBJ1-1, with D unresolved. Germline V lookup: CDR1 MNHEY, CDR2 SMNVEV (reference sequence). This CDR3 contains 12 residues. The V and J ends lost 10 bases and 1 base respectively, with 10 bases between them.

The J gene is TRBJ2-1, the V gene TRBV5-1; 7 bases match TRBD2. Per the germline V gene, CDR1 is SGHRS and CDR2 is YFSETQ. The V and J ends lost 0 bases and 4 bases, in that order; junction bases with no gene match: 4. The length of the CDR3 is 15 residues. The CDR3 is CASSLVGEGYNEQFF. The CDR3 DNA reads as TGCGCCAGCAGCTTGGTGGGGGAGGGGTACAATGAGCAGTTCTTC. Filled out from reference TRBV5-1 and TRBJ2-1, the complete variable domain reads KAGVTQTPRYLIKTRGQQVTLSCSPISGHRSVSWYQQTPGQGLQFLFEYFSETQRNKGNFPGRFSGRQFSNSRSEMNVSTLELGDSALYLCASSLVGEGYNEQFFGPGTRLTVL.

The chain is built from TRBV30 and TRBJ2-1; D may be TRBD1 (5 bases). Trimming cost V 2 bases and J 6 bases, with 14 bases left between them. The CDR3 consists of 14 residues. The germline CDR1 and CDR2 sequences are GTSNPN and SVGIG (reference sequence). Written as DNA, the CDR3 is TGTGCCTGGAGTAGCGTTGGGGCCTCCAATGAGCAGTTCTTC. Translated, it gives CAWSSVGASNEQFF.

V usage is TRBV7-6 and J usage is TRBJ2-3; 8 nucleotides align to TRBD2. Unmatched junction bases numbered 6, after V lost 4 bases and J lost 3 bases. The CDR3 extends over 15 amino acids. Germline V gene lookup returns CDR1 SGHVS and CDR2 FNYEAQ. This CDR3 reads CASSSPGGATDTQYF. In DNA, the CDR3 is TGTGCCAGCAGCTCCCCCGGGGGGGCGACAGATACGCAGTATTTT.

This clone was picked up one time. CDR3 protein: CASSQDPPAVSGANVLTF. The CDR3 bases are TGCGCCAGCAGCCAAGATCCCCCCGCGGTCTCTGGGGCCAACGTCCTGACTTTC. The rearrangement links TRBV4-1 to TRBJ2-6; unclear D gene. Trimming left V 0 bases short and J 0 bases short, with 12 bases between. Looked up from germline, CDR1 is MGHRA and CDR2 is YSYEKL. The CDR3 contains 18 residues.

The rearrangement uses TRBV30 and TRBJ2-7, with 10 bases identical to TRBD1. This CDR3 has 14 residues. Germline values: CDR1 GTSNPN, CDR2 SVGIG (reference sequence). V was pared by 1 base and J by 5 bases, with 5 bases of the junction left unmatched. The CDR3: CAWSGDRGVHEQYF. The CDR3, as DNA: TGTGCCTGGAGTGGGGACAGGGGAGTGCACGAGCAGTACTTC. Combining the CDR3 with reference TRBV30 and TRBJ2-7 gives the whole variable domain SQTIHQWPATLVQPVGSPLSLECTVEGTSNPNLYWYRQAAGRGLQLLFYSVGIGQISSEVPQNLSASRPQDRQFILSSKKLLLSDSGFYLCAWSGDRGVHEQYFGPGTRLTVT.

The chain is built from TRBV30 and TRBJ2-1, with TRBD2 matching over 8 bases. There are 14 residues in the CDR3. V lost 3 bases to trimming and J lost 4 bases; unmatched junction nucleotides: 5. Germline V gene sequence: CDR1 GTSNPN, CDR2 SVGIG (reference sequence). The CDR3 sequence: CAWRSLAGYNEQFF. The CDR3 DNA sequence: TGTGCCTGGAGGAGCCTAGCGGGTTACAATGAGCAGTTCTTC.

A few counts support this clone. The CDR3 DNA reads TGTGCCAGCCCCCTGAAGCGGGAGTATTCTGCGGGTGGCGGCTACAATGAGCAGTTCTTC. This sequence encodes CASPLKREYSAGGGYNEQFF. The chain employs TRBV2 and TRBJ2-1; 8 positions match TRBD2. This CDR3 is built from 20 residues. V lost 8 bases and J lost 3; bases outside the gene matches: 24. Germline CDR1 and CDR2: SNHLY and FYNNEI. The variable domain in full, completed from reference TRBV2 and TRBJ2-1, reads EPEVTQTPSHQVTQMGQEVILRCVPISNHLYFYWYRQILGQKVEFLVSFYNNEISEKSEIFDDQFSVERPDGSNFTLKIRSTKLEDSAMYFCASPLKREYSAGGGYNEQFFGPGTRLTVL.

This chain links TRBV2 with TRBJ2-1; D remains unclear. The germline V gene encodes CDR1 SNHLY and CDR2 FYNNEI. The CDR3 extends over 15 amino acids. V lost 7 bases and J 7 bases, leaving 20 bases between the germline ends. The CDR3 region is CASKDRLTVANEQFF. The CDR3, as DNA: TGTGCCAGCAAGGATCGACTTACGGTTGCGAATGAGCAGTTCTTC.

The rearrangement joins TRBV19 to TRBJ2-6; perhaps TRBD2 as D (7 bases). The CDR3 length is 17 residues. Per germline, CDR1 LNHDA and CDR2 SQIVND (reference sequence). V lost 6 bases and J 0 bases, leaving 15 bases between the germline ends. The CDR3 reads CASRLQGGVSGANVLTF. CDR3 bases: TGTGCCAGTAGATTACAGGGAGGGGTCTCTGGGGCCAACGTCCTGACTTTC.

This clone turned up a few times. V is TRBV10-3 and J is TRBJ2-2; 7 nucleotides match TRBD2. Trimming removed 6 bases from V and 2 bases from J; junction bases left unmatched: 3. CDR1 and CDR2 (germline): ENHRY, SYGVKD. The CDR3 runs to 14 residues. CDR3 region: CAIRGAGNTGELFF. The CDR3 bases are TGTGCCATCAGGGGAGCGGGAAACACCGGGGAGCTGTTTTTT.

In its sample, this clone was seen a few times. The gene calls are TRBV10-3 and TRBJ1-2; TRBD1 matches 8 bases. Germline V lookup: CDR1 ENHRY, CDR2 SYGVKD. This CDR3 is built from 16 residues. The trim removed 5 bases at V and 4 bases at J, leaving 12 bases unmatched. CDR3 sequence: CAISSLGQGGGYGYTF. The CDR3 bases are TGTGCCATCAGTTCCCTAGGACAGGGAGGAGGCTATGGCTACACCTTC.

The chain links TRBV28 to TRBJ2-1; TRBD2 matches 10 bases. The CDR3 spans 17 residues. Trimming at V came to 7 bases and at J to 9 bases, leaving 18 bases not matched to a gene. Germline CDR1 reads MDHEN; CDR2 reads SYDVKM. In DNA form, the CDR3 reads TGTGCCAGCAATTTGGACCCCCTAGCGGGAGTAACCAGTGAGCAGTTCTTC. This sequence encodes CASNLDPLAGVTSEQFF.

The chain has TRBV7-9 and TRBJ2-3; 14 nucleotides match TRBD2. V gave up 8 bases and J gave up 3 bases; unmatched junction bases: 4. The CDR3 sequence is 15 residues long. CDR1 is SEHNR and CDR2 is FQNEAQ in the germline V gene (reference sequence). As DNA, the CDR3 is TGTGCCAGCGGACTAGCGGGAGGACTTACAGATACGCAGTATTTT. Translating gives CASGLAGGLTDTQYF. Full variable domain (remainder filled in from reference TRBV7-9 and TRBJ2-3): DTGVSQNPRHKITKRGQNVTFRCDPISEHNRLYWYRQTLGQGPEFLTYFQNEAQLEKSRLLSDRFSAERPKGSFSTLEIQRTEQGDSAMYLCASGLAGGLTDTQYFGPGTRLTVL.

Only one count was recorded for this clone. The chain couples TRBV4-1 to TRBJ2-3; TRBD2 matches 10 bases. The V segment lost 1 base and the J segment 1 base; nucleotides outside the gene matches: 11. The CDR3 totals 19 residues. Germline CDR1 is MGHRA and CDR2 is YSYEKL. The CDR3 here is CASSQAPGLAIRGTDTQYF. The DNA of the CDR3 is TGCGCCAGCAGCCAAGCGCCGGGACTAGCGATTCGTGGCACAGATACGCAGTATTTT.

This chain's CDR3 is CAWSGSSTRGKQFF. The CDR3 nucleotides are TGTGCCTGGAGTGGTTCCTCAACACGGGGTAAGCAGTTCTTC. The V call is TRBV30, the J call TRBJ2-1; a possible D gene is TRBD2 (5 bases). Trimming stripped 1 base from V and 11 bases from J, with 18 bases between. Germline V gene data show CDR1 as GTSNPN and CDR2 as SVGIG (reference sequence). The CDR3 extends over 14 amino acids.

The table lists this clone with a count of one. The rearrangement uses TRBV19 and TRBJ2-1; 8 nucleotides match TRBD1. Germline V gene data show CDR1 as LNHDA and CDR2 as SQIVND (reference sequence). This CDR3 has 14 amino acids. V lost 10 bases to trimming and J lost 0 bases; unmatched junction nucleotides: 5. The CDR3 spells CATDRAGSYNEQFF. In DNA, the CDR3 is TGTGCCACGGACAGGGCCGGCTCCTACAATGAGCAGTTCTTC.

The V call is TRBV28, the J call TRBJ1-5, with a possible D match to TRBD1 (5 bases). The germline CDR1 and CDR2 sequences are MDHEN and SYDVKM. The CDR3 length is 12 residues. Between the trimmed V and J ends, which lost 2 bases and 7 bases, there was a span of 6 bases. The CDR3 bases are TGTGCCAGCAGTTTAGGACACCAGCCCCAGCATTTT. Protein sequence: CASSLGHQPQHF. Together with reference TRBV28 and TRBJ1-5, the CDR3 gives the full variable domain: DVKVTQSSRYLVKRTGEKVFLECVQDMDHENMFWYRQDPGLGLRLIYFSYDVKMKEKGDIPEGYSVSREKKERFSLILESASTNQTSMYLCASSLGHQPQHFGDGTRLSIL.

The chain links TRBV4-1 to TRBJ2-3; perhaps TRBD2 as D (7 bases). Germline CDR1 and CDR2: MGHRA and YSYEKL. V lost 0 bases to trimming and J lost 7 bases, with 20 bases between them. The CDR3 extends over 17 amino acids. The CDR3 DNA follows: TGCGCCAGCAGCCAAGACCCTAGGGGGGGGAGGGCCTATACGCAGTATTTT. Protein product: CASSQDPRGGRAYTQYF.

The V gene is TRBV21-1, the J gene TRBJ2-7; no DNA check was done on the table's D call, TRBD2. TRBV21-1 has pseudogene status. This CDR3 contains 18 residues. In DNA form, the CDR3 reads TGTGCCAGCAGCCCCCTAGGACTAGCGGGTATAAGCTCCTACGAGCAGTACTTC. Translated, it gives CASSPLGLAGISSYEQYF.

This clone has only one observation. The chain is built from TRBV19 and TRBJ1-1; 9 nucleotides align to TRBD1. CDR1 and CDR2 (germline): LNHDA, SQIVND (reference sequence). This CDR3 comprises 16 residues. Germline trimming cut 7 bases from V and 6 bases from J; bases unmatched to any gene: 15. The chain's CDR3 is CASTRTDRGVFAEAFF. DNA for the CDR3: TGTGCCAGTACCAGAACGGACAGGGGAGTATTTGCTGAAGCTTTCTTT.

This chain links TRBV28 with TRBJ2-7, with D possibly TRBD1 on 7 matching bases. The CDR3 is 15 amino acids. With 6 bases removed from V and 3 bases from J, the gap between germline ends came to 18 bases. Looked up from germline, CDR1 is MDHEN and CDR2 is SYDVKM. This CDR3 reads CASSRAGQNLYEQYF. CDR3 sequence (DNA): TGTGCCAGCAGCCGGGCGGGACAGAACCTCTACGAGCAGTACTTC.

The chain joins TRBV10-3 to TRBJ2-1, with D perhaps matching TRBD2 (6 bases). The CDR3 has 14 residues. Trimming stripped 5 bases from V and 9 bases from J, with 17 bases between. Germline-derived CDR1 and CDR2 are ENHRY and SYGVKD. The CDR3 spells CAISTSTGNSEQFF. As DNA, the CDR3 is TGTGCCATCAGTACTAGCACCGGCAATAGTGAGCAGTTCTTC.